This entry describes one T cell receptor beta chain. V shed 0 bases and J 7 bases; nucleotides not matched to a gene: 10. The CDR3 is 17 residues long. CDR1 ENHRY and CDR2 SYGVKD come from the germline V gene. The data were obtained in a study of blood T cell repertoires in COVID-19. Turning to the study itself: Italy, Spain and the United States were the sources of the convalescent and acute COVID-19 samples. PBMCs, B-cell-depleted T cells, or T cells provided the cDNA or gDNA that made up the material.

Using immunoSEQ multiplex PCR, the repertoire was profiled, and TCRdb retains in-frame clones only, with some absent. This sample has more than 250,000 clones, with around 86% found just once. V usage is TRBV10-3 and J usage is TRBJ1-2, with TRBD1 matching 11 bases. The sequence derives from a man between 50 and 59 years old with active or convalescent COVID-19. The source material was peripheral blood. CDR3 in amino acids: CAISESRVGQGASGYTF. The DNA for the CDR3 is TGTGCCATCAGTGAGTCGAGGGTAGGACAGGGGGCGAGTGGCTACACCTTC.